One TCR beta chain is described in this entry. This clonotype appeared many times. The clone's antigen remains unknown. The input lacks base qualities; no much larger clone sits a single base away. Library preparation was by PCR. Sequenced using an Illumina HiSeq 2500. TCR library preparation used molecular barcoding, with unique molecular identifiers applied to normalize quantification of the TCRbeta repertoire. The public reads were quality trimmed at Q25 with fastp and then assembled into clones with MiXCR by TCRdb, keeping productive beta chains. Under each unique CDR3 protein, matching rows form one entry showing the most common genes and DNA. Counted in this sample were around 600,000 distinct CDR3 sequences; 23% of them appeared once. The ten largest clonotypes hold 13% to 15% of the sample. This specimen comes from a study of T-cell reconstitution after alpha-beta-depleted transplantation in children (dated by TCRdb to about 2016). Notes on the research overall: T-cell immune reconstitution after TCRalphabeta/CD19-depleted allogeneic hematopoietic cell transplantation in children was quantitatively tracked in the study by means of TCR repertoire profiling. The paper's findings and limits, for the study overall: Over subsequent months, a decline in hyperexpanded clone frequencies was noted, and after one year, T-cell counts and TCRbeta diversity were mostly ascribed to newly produced T cells. The apparently early alphabetaT-cell count recovery about two months after transplant was reportedly dependent on only several hundred rapidly expanded clones derived from non-depleted graft cells. In some patients, the high TCRbeta diversity seen at day 60 was put down to recipient T cells and intrathymic progenitors that had survived conditioning.

This sample's treatment or condition label indicates: allogeneic hematopoietic cell transplantation with graft depleted of TCRalphabeta T cells and CD19 B cells. Transplant recipients were children who received TCRalphabeta/CD19-depleted allogeneic hematopoietic cell grafts. Here the sequenced sample was PBMCs, mostly from graft donor cells, taken 360 days after TCRalphabeta/CD19-depleted stem cell transplant. The TCR comes from a boy in the first two years of life who had a stem cell transplant for acute myeloid leukemia, so the T cells may come from the graft donor.

The nucleotide sequence is given as TGCAGCGTTGCCGACAGGGTTGGGTCCTACGAGCAGTACTTC. Translated, this gives CSVADRVGSYEQYF. The chain joins TRBV29-1 to TRBJ2-7; 7 nucleotides in the junction match TRBD1. The germline V gene encodes CDR1 SQVTM and CDR2 ANQGSEA. From cysteine to phenylalanine, the CDR3 is 14 amino acids long. CDR3 DNA only is kept here, 42 bases in frame from base 1. From V the trimming removes 4 bases and from J it removes 1 base, while the gene matches leave 7 bases of the junction unaccounted for.